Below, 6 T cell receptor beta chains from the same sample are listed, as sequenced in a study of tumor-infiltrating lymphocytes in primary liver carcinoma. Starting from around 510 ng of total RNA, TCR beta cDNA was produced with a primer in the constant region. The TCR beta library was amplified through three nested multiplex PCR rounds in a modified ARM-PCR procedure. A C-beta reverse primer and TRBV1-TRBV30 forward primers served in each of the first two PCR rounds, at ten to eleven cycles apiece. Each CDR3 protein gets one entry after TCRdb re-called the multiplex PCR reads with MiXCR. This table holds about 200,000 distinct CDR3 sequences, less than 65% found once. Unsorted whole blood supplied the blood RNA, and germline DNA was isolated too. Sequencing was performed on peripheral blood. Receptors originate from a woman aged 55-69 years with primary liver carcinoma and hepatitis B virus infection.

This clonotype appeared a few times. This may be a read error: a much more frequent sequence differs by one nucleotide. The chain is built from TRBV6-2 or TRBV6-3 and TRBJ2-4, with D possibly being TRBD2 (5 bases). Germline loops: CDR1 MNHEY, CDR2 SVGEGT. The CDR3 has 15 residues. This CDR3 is CANSYRGLAKNIQYF. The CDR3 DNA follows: TGTGCCAACAGTTACCGGGGATTAGCCAAAAACATTCAGTACTTC.

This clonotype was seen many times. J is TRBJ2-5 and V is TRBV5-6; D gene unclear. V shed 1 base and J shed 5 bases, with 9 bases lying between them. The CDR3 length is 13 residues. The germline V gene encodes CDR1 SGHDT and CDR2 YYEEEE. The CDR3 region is CASSLYGAETQYF. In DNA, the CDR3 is TGTGCCAGCAGCTTGTACGGCGCGGAGACCCAGTACTTC.

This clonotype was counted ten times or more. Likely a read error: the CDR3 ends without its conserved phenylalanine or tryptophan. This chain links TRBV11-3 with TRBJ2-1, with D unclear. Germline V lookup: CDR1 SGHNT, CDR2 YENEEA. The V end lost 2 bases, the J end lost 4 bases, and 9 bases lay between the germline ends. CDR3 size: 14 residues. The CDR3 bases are TGTGCCAGCAGCTTATCGTGGGAATACAATGAGCAGTTCCTC. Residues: CASSLSWEYNEQFL.

DNA for the CDR3: TGCAGTGCTCAGGTCACTAGCCTAGAGACCCAGTACTTC. Protein: CSAQVTSLETQYF. The chain recombines TRBV20-1 with TRBJ2-5, with D possibly matching TRBD2 (6 bases). V lost 5 bases and J 4 bases, leaving 14 bases between the germline ends. Germline V gene sequence: CDR1 DFQATT, CDR2 SNEGSKA (reference sequence). The CDR3 spans 13 residues.

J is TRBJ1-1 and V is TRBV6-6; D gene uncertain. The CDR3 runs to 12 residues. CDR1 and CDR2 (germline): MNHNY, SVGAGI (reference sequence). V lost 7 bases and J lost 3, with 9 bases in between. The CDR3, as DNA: TGTGCCAGCATCAGGATAGACACTGAAGCTTTCTTT. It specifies CASIRIDTEAFF.

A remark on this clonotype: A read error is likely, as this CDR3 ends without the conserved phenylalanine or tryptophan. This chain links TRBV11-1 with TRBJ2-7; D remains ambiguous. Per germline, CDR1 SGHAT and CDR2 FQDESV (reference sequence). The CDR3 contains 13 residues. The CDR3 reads CACSLPESYEQYL. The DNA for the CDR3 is TGTGCCTGCAGCTTACCGGAAAGCTACGAGCAGTACTTA.